This T cell receptor beta chain appears in the sequencing data of a study of shared clonotypes between healthy human individuals. Points from the study as a whole: Naive subsets typically showed greater estimated richness than memory subsets. Sequencing depth was a factor that was expected to affect clonotype sharing among donors.

The germline V and J ends were trimmed by 1 base and 3 bases, with 10 bases remaining between them. The CDR3 extends over 14 amino acids. The germline CDR1 and CDR2 sequences are SGHAT and FQNNGV. As regards this clone: What it binds is unknown.

Repertoires were generated with immunoSEQ multiplex PCR, while TCRdb's copy carries only in-frame clones and drops some. The table has a few million clones, roughly nine tenths seen once. Among the donors, all were Caucasian adults who lived in Nashville, Tennessee. The sample comprised naive CD4+ T cells sorted from blood. Described subset: CD45RA+ positively selected. The chain joins TRBV11-2 to TRBJ2-7; D is perhaps TRBD1 or TRBD2 (5 bases each). This TCR derives from a man between 18 and 29 years old in good health. The CDR3 sequence is CASSLGGWSYEQYF. The CDR3 DNA reads TGTGCCAGCAGCTTAGGGGGGTGGAGCTACGAGCAGTACTTC.